This T cell receptor (beta chain) stems from a study of neurological immune-mediated disorders. General study points: One related-CDR3 cluster, identified by phylogenetic grouping, held the repertoires of 18 of 34 multiple sclerosis patients and was a possible signature.

In its sample, this clonotype was seen many times. The antigen is undetermined. Time point reported: longitudinal time-point 1 (baseline). A single record per CDR3 protein comes from TCRdb applying MiXCR to the 5' RACE reads. This sample has tens of thousands of distinct CDR3 sequences, with more than 3% found just once. The sample taken for sequencing was PBMCs. The source of this sequence is a woman in her sixties with multiple sclerosis.

CDR3 coding DNA: TGTGCCAGCAGTGAAGACCCTAACATTCAGTACTTC. Translating it yields CASSEDPNIQYF. The V call is TRBV2, the J call TRBJ2-4; D gene ambiguous. The V gene lost 1 base and the J gene lost 7 bases, with 5 bases spanning the gap. Germline CDR1 SNHLY, CDR2 FYNNEI. The CDR3 spans 12 residues. Full variable domain (rest looked up from reference TRBV2 and TRBJ2-4): EPEVTQTPSHQVTQMGQEVILRCVPISNHLYFYWYRQILGQKVEFLVSFYNNEISEKSEIFDDQFSVERPDGSNFTLKIRSTKLEDSAMYFCASSEDPNIQYFGAGTRLSVL.